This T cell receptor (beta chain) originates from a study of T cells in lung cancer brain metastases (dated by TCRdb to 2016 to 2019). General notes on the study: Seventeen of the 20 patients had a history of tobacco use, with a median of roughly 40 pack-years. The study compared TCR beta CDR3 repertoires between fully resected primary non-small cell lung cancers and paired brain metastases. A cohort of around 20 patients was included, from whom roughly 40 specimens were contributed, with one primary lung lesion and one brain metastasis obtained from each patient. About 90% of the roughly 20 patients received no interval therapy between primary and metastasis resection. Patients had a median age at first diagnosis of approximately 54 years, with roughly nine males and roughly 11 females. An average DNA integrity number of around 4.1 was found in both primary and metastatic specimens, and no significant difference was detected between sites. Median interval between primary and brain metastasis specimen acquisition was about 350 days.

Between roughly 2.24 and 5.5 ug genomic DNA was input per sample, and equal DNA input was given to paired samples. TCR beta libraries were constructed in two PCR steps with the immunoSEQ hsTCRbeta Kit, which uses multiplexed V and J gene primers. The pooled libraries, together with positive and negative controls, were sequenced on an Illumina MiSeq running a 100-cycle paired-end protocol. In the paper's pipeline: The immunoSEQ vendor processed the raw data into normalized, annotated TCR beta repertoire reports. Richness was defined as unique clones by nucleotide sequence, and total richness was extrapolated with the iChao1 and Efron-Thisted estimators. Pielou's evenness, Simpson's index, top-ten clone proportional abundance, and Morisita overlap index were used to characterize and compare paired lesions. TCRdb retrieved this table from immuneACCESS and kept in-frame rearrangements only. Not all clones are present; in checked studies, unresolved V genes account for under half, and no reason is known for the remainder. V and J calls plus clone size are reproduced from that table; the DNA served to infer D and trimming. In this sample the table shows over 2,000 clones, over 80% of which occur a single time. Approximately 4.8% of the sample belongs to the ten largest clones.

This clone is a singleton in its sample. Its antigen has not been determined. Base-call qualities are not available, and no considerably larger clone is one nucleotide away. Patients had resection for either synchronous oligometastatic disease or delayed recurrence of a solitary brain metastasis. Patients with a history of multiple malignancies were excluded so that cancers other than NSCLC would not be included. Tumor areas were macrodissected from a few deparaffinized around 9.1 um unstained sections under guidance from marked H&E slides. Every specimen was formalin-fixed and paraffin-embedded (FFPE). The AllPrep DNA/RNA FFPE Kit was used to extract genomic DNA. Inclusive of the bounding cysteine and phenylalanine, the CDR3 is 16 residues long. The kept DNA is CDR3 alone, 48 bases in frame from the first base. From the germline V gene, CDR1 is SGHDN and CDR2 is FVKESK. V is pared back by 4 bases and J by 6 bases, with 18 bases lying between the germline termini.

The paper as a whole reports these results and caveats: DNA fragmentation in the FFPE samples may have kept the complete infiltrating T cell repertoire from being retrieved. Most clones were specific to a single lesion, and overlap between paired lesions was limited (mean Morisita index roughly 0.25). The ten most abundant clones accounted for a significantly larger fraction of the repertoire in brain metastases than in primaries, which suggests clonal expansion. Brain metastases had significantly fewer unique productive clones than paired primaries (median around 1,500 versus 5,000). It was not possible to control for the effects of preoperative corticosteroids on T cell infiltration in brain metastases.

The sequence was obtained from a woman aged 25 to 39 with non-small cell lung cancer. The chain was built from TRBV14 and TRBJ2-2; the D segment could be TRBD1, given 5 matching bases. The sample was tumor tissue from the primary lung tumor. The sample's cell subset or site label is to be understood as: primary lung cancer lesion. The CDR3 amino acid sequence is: CASSPALGRGAGELFF. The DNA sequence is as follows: TGTGCCAGCAGCCCAGCCCTAGGAAGGGGTGCCGGGGAGCTGTTTTTT.